This paragraph covers one T cell receptor (beta chain) sequence. The entry originates in a study of blood T cell repertoires in COVID-19. Study in general: Specimens from acute and convalescent COVID-19 originated in the United States, Italy and Spain. From T cells, B-cell-depleted T cells, or PBMCs came the material, which was cDNA or gDNA.

Data came from immunoSEQ multiplex PCR; TCRdb stores just in-frame clones and leaves some out. The sample has some 150,000 clones, around 89% seen once. Germline V gene sequence: CDR1 LNHDA, CDR2 SQIVND (reference sequence). This CDR3 comprises 15 residues. With 3 bases removed from V and 8 bases from J, the gap between germline ends came to 17 bases. Participants were aged about 18 to 89 years, lived in 24 US areas, and enrolled virtually. Researchers sorted participants into cohorts using their self-reported clinical history. This rearrangement joins TRBV19 to TRBJ2-4, with D perhaps TRBD2 (7 bases). The clonotype comes from a woman aged 30 to 39 with acute COVID-19. Sequenced sample: PBMCs or T cells enriched from blood (not recorded which). Here the CDR3 reads CASSISRGGFDIQYF. CDR3 nucleotide sequence: TGTGCCAGTAGTATCAGCCGCGGGGGCTTTGACATTCAGTACTTC.